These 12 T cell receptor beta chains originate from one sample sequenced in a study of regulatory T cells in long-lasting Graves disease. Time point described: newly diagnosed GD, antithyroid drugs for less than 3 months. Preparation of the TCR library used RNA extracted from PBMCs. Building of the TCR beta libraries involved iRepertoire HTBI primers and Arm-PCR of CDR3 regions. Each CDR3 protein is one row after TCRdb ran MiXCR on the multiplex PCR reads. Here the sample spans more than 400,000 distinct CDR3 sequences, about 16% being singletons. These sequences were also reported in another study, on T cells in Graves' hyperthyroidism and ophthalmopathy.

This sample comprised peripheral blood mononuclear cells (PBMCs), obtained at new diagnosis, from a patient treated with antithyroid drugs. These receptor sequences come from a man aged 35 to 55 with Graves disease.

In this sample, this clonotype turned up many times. In DNA form, the CDR3 reads TGCGCCAGCAGCCAGACTAGCGTCACCTACAATGAGCAGTTCTTC. It yields the protein CASSQTSVTYNEQFF. This chain links TRBV5-1 with TRBJ2-1, with 8 nucleotides matching TRBD2. The length of the CDR3 is 15 residues. Unmatched junction bases numbered 5, after V lost 4 bases and J lost 2 bases. The germline V gene encodes CDR1 SGHRS and CDR2 YFSETQ. Complete variable domain (other parts from reference TRBV5-1 and TRBJ2-1): KAGVTQTPRYLIKTRGQQVTLSCSPISGHRSVSWYQQTPGQGLQFLFEYFSETQRNKGNFPGRFSGRQFSNSRSEMNVSTLELGDSALYLCASSQTSVTYNEQFFGPGTRLTVL.

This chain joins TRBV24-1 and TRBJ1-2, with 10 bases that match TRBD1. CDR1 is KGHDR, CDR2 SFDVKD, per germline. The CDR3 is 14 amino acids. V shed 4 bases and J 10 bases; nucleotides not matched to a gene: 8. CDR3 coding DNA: TGTGCCACCAGTGACGCCGGGACAGGGGCGGACTACACCTTC. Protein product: CATSDAGTGADYTF.

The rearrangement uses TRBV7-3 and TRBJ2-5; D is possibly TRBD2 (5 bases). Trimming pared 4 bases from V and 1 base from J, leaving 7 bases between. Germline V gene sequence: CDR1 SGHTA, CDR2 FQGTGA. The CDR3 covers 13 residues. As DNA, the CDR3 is TGTGCCAGCAGCTCGACTATCCAAGAGACCCAGTACTTC. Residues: CASSSTIQETQYF.

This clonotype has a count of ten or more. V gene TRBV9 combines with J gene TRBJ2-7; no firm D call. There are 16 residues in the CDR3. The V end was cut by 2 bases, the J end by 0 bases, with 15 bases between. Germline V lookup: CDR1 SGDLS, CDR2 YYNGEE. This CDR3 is CASSVKQMGFSYEQYF. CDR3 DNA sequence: TGTGCCAGCAGCGTGAAACAGATGGGATTCTCCTACGAGCAGTACTTC.

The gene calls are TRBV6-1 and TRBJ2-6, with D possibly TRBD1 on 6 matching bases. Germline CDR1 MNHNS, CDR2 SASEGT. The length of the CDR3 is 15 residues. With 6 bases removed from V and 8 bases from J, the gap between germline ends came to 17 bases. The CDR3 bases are TGTGCCAGCAGGACAGGTCTAACTAGGACCAACGTCCTGACTTTC. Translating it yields CASRTGLTRTNVLTF.

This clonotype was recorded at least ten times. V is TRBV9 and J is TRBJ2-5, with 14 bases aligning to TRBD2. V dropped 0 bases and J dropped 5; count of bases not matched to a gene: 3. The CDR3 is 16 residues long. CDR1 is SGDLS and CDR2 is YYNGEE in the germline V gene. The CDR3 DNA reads TGTGCCAGCAGCGTAGAGGGACTAGCGGGAGTCGAGACCCAGTACTTC. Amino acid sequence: CASSVEGLAGVETQYF.

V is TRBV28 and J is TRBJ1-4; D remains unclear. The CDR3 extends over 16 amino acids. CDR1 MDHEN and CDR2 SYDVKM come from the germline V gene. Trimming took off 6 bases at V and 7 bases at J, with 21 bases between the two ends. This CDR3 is CASSSPISGFSEKLFF. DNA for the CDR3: TGTGCCAGCAGCTCCCCGATTTCGGGATTTAGTGAAAAACTGTTTTTT.

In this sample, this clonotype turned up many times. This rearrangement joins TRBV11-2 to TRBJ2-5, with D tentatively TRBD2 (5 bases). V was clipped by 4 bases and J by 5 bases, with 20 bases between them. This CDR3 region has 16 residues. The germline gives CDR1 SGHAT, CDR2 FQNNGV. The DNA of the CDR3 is TGTGCCAGCAGCTCCTCCGGGGTAGCCCTACGGGAGACCCAGTACTTC. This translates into CASSSSGVALRETQYF.

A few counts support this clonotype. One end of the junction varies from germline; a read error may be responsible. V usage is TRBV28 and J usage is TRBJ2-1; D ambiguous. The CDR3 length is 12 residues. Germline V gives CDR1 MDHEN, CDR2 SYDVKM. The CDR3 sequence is CASSSQANYDLF. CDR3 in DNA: TGTGCCAGCAGTTCTCAAGCGAATTACGACCTCTTC.

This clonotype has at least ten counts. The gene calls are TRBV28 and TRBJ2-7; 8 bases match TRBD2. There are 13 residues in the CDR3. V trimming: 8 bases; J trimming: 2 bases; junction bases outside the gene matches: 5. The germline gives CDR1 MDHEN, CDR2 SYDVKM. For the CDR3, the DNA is TGTGCCAGCGAATTAGCGGGGACCTACGAGCAGTACTTC. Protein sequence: CASELAGTYEQYF. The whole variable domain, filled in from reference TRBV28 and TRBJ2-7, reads DVKVTQSSRYLVKRTGEKVFLECVQDMDHENMFWYRQDPGLGLRLIYFSYDVKMKEKGDIPEGYSVSREKKERFSLILESASTNQTSMYLCASELAGTYEQYFGPGTRLTVT.

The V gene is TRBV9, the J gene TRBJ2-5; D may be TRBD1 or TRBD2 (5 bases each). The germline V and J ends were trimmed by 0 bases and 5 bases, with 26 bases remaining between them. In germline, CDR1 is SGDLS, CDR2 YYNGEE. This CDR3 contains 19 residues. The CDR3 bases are TGTGCCAGCAGCGTAGCTACTTCGGTTCCTGGGGGAAAAGTGGAGACCCAGTACTTC. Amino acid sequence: CASSVATSVPGGKVETQYF.

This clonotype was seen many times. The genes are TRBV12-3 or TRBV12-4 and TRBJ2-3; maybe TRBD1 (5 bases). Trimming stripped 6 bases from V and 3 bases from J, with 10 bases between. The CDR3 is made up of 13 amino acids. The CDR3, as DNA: TGTGCCAGCAGAGAACAGGAGACAGATACGCAGTATTTT. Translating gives CASREQETDTQYF.